This T cell receptor (beta chain) is drawn from a study of CD8 T cells in ankylosing spondylitis. Overall study findings and caveats: Disease-linked clones had a CD8+ phenotype and relatively low frequency in peripheral blood.

This clonotype was seen repeatedly, ten times or more. The antigen remains undetermined. From germline, CDR1 is SGHTA and CDR2 FQGNSA. The germline V and J ends were trimmed by 2 bases and 1 base, with 8 bases remaining between them. The CDR3 has 15 residues. Each TCR beta library was made by quantitative 5'-RACE that incorporated molecular barcodes. TCRdb processed the 5' RACE reads anew with MiXCR; each CDR3 protein has one entry. The repertoire includes 150,000 to 200,000 distinct CDR3 sequences, more than 9% of them detected once, and 25% to 35% sits in the top ten. The TCR originated in a male donor with ankylosing spondylitis or in good health (not recorded which). Sequencing input: blood, either unsorted or a sorted T cell fraction (not recorded which). This chain uses TRBV7-2 with TRBJ2-2; tentative D call: TRBD1 (5 bases). In nucleotides, the CDR3 is TGTGCCAGCAGCTTAAACAGGATGAACACCGGGGAGCTGTTTTTT. Translated: CASSLNRMNTGELFF.